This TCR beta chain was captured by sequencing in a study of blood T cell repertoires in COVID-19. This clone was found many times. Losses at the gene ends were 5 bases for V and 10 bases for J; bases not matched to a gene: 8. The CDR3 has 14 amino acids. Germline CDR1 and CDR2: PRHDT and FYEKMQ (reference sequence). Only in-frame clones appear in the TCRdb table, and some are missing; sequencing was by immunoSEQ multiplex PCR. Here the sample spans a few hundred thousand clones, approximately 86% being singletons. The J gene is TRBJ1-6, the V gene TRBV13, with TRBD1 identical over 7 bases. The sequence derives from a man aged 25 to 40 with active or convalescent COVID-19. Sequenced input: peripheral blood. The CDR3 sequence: CASSPRQGQSPLHF. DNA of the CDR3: TGTGCCAGCAGCCCCCGACAGGGTCAATCACCCCTCCACTTT.